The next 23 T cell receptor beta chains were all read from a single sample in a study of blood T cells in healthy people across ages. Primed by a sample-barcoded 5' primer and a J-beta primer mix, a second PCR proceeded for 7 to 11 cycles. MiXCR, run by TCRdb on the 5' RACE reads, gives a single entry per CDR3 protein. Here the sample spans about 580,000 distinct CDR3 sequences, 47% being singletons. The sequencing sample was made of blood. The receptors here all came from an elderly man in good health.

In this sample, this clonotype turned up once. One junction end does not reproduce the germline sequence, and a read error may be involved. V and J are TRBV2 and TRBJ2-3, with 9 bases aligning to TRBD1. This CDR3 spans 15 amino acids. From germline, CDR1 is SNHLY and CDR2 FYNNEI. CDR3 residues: CVSSGTGRSTDTQYF. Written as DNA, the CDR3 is TGTGTCAGCAGCGGGACAGGGAGAAGCACAGATACGCAGTATTTT.

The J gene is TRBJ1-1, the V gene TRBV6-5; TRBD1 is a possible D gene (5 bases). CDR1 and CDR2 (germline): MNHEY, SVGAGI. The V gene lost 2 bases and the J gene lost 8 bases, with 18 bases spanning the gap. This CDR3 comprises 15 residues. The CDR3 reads CASSYGAGPPREAFF. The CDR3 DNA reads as TGTGCCAGCAGTTACGGGGCAGGCCCTCCGCGAGAAGCTTTCTTT.

In nucleotides, the CDR3 is TGCAGCGTTGAGTGGCGGGGTTCCTACAATGAGCAGTTCTTC. This sequence encodes CSVEWRGSYNEQFF. V and J are TRBV29-1 and TRBJ2-1; perhaps TRBD2 as D (6 bases). Between the trimmed V and J ends, which lost 3 bases and 1 base, there was a span of 10 bases. This CDR3 has 14 amino acids. Germline CDR1 SQVTM, CDR2 ANQGSEA.

The DNA for the CDR3 is TGTGCCAGCATACCGGGCTTGGCGGCAGATACGCAGTATTTT. It is translated as CASIPGLAADTQYF. This sequence joins TRBV2 and TRBJ2-3; D uncertain. This CDR3 is 14 amino acids long. Germline CDR1 SNHLY, CDR2 FYNNEI. The ends were cut back, 7 bases at V and 4 bases at J, with 15 bases in the middle.

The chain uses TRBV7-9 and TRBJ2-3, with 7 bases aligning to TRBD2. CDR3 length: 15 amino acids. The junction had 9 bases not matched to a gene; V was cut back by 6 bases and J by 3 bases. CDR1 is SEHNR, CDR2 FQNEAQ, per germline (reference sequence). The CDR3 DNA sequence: TGTGCCAGCAGTCTAAGCGGGATTGGGACAGATACGCAGTATTTT. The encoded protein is CASSLSGIGTDTQYF.

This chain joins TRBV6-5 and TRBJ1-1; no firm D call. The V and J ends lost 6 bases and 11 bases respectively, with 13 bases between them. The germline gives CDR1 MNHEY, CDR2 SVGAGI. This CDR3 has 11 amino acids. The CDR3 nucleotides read TGTGCCAGCAGCGACGGGCTGAGGGCTTTCTTT. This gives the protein CASSDGLRAFF.

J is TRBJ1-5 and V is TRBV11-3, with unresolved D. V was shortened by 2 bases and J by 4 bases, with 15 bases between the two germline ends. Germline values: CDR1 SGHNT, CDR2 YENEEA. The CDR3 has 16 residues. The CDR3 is CASSLKVAAENQPQHF. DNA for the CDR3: TGTGCCAGCAGCTTAAAAGTGGCGGCAGAGAATCAGCCCCAGCATTTT.

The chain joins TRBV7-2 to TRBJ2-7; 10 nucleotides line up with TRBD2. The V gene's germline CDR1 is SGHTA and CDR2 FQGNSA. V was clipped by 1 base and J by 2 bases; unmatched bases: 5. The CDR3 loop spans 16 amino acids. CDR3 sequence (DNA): TGTGCCAGCAGCTTAGTAGCGGGGGGCACCACCTACGAGCAGTACTTC. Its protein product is CASSLVAGGTTYEQYF. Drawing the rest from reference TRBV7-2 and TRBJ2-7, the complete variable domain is GAGVSQSPSNKVTEKGKDVELRCDPISGHTALYWYRQSLGQGLEFLIYFQGNSAPDKSGLPSDRFSAERTGGSVSTLTIQRTQQEDSAVYLCASSLVAGGTTYEQYFGPGTRLTVT.

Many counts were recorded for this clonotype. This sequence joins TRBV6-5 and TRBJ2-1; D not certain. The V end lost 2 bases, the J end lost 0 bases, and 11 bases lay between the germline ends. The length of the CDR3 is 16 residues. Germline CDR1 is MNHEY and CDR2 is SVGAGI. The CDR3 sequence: CASSYLAASSYNEQFF. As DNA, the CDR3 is TGTGCCAGCAGTTACCTTGCGGCTAGCTCCTACAATGAGCAGTTCTTC.

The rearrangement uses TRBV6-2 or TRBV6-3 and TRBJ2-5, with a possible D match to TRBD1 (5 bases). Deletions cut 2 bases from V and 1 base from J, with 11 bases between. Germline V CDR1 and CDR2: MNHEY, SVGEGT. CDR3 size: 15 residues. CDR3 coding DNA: TGTGCCAGCAGTTACACCAGGGTGAGCCAAGAGACCCAGTACTTC. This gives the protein CASSYTRVSQETQYF.

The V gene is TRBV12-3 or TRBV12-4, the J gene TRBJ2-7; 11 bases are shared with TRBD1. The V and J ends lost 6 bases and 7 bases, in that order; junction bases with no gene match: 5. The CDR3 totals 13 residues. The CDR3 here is CASRRDRGGEQYF. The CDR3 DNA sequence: TGTGCCAGCAGGCGGGACAGGGGGGGAGAGCAGTACTTC.

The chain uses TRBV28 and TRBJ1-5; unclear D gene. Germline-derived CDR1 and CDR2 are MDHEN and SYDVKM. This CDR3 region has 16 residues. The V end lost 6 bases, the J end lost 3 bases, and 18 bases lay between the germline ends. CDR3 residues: CASRPAGQLPNQPQHF. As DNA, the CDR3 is TGTGCCAGCAGACCCGCTGGGCAGCTCCCCAATCAGCCCCAGCATTTT.

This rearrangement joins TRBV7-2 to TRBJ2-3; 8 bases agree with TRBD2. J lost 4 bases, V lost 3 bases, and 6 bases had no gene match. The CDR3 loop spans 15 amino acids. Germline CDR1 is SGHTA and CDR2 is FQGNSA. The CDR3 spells CASSFPGRAADTQYF. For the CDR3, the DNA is TGTGCCAGCAGCTTCCCCGGGAGGGCTGCAGATACGCAGTATTTT. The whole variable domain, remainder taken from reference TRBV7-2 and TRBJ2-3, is GAGVSQSPSNKVTEKGKDVELRCDPISGHTALYWYRQSLGQGLEFLIYFQGNSAPDKSGLPSDRFSAERTGGSVSTLTIQRTQQEDSAVYLCASSFPGRAADTQYFGPGTRLTVL.

The CDR3 loop is CASSARHSGAYNEQFF. DNA for the CDR3: TGTGCCAGCAGCGCCCGACATTCTGGGGCCTACAATGAGCAGTTCTTC. This chain joins TRBV9 and TRBJ2-1; D not resolved. CDR3 length: 16 residues. V lost 3 bases, J lost 2 bases, and 15 bases lay in between. Germline CDR1 reads SGDLS; CDR2 reads YYNGEE.

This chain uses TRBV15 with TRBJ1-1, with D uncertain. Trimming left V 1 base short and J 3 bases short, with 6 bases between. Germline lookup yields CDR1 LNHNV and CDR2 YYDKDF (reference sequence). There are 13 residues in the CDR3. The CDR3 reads CATSRVMDTEAFF. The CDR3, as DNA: TGTGCCACCAGCAGAGTGATGGACACTGAAGCTTTCTTT.

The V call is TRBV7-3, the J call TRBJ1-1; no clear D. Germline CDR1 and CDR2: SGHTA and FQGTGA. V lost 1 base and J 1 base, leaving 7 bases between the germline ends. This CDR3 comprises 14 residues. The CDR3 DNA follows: TGTGCCAGCAGCTTAAGTGGAGGGAACACTGAAGCTTTCTTT. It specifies CASSLSGGNTEAFF.

The CDR3 DNA follows: TGTGCCATCAGAGACGGGCGGGAGGTCCTCGAGTATGAGCAGTTCTTC. Residues: CAIRDGREVLEYEQFF. The V call is TRBV10-3, the J call TRBJ2-1; the match to TRBD2 covers 8 bases. Germline V gives CDR1 ENHRY, CDR2 SYGVKD. Trimming removed 6 bases from V and 8 bases from J; junction bases left unmatched: 15. This CDR3 contains 16 residues.

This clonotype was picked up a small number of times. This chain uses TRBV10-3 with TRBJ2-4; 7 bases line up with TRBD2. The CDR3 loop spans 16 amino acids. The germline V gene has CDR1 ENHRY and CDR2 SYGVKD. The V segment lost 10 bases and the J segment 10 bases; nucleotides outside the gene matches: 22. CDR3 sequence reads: CATDAGMAGAPGIQYF. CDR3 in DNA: TGTGCCACAGACGCAGGAATGGCGGGAGCCCCGGGGATTCAGTACTTC.

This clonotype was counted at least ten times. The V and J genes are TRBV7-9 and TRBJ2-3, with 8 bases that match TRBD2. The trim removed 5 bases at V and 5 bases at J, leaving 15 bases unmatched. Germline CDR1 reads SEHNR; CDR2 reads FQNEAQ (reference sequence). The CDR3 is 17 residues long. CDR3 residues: CASSILRTSPSGDTQYF. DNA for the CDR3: TGTGCCAGCAGCATACTCCGGACTAGCCCCTCGGGAGATACGCAGTATTTT.

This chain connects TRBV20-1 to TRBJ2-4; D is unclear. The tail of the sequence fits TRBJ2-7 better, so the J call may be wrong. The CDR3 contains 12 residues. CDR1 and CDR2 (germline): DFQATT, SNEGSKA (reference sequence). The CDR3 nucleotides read TGCAGTGCTAAGGTAGCAGACTACGAGCAGTACTTC. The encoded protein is CSAKVADYEQYF.

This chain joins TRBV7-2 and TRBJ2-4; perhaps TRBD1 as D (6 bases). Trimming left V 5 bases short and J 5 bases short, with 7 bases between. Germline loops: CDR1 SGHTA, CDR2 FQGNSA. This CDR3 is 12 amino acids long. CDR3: CASSAGENIQYF. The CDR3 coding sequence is TGTGCCAGCAGCGCAGGGGAAAACATTCAGTACTTC.

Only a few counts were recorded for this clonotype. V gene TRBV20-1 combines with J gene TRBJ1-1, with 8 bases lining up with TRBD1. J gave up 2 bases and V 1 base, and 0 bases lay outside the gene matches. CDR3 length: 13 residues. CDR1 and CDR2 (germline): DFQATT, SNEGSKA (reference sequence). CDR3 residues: CSARAGGNTEAFF. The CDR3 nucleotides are TGCAGTGCTAGAGCAGGGGGCAACACTGAAGCTTTCTTT.

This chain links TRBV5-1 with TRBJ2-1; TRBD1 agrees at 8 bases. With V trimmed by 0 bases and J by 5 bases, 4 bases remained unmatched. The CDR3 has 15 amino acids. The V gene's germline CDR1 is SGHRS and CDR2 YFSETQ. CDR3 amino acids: CASSLEDREDNEQFF. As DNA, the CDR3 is TGCGCCAGCAGCTTGGAGGACAGGGAAGACAATGAGCAGTTCTTC.